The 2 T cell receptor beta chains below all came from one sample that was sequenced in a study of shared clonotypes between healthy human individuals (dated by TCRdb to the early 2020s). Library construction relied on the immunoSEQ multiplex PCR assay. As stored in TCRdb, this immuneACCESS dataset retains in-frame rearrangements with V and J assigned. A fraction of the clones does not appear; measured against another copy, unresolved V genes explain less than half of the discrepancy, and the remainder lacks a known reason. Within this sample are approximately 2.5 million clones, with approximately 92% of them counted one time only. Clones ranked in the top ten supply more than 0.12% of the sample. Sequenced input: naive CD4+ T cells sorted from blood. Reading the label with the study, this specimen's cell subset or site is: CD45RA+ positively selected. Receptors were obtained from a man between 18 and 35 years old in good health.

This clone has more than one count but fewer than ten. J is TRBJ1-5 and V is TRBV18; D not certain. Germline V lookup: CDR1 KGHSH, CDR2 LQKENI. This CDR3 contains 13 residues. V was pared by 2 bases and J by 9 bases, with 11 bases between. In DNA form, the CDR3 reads TGTGCCAGCTCACCAGTCGATTGGGCGCCCCAGCATTTT. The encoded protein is CASSPVDWAPQHF. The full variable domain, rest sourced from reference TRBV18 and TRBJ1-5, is NAGVMQNPRHLVRRRGQEARLRCSPMKGHSHVYWYRQLPEEGLKFMVYLQKENIIDESGMPKERFSAEFPKEGPSILRIQQVVRGDSAAYFCASSPVDWAPQHFGDGTRLSIL.

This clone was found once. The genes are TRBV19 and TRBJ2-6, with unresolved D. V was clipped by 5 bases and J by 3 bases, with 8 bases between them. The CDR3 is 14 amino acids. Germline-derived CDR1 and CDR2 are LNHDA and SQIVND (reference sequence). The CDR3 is CASSAPDGANVLTF. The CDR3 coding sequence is TGTGCCAGTAGTGCCCCTGATGGGGCCAACGTCCTGACTTTC.